This T cell receptor beta chain was recorded in a study of cytomegalovirus exposure and HLA in healthy donors. It was with 60 Vbeta and 13 Jbeta primers that the PCR ran. Data came from immunoSEQ multiplex PCR; TCRdb stores just in-frame clones and leaves some out. The top ten clones hold 4% to 5% of a sample with around 150,000 clones, 60% to 80% of them seen once. The sequenced sample was PBMCs. The sequence was collected from a young man in good health and CMV-seropositive.

The CDR3 loop is CASSPQGGQPQHF. DNA of the CDR3: TGTGCCAGTTCCCCGCAGGGGGGTCAGCCCCAGCATTTT. V usage is TRBV6-1 and J usage is TRBJ1-5; 7 positions match TRBD1. This CDR3 comprises 13 residues. From germline, CDR1 is MNHNS and CDR2 SASEGT. J gave up 6 bases and V 9 bases, and 8 bases lay outside the gene matches.